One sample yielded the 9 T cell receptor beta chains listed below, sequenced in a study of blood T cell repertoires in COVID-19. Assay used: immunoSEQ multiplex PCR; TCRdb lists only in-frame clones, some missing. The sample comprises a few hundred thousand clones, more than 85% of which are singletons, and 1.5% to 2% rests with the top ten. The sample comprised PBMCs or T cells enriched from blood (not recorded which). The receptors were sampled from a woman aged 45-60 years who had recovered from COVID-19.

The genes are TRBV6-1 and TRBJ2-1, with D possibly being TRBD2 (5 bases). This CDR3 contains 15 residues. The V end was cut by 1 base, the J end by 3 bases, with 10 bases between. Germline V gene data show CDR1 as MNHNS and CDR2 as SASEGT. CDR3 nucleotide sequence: TGTGCCAGCAGTGAAGGGAGCGGCCTCTACAATGAGCAGTTCTTC. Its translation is CASSEGSGLYNEQFF.

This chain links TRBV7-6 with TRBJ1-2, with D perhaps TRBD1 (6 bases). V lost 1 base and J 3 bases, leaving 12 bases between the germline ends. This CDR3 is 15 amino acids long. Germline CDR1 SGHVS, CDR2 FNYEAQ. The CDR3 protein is CASSLVASGDYGYTF. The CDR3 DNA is TGTGCCAGCAGCTTAGTTGCGTCAGGGGACTATGGCTACACCTTC.

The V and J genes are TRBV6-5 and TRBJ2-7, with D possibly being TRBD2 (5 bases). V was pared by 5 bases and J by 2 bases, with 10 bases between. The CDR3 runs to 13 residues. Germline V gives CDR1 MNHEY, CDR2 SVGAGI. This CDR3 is CASSTPSPYEQYF. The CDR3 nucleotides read TGTGCCAGCAGTACACCTAGCCCCTACGAGCAGTACTTC.

In nucleotides, the CDR3 is TGTGCCAGCAGTAACAGGACCGCCAATGAGCAGTTCTTC. Protein product: CASSNRTANEQFF. The chain joins TRBV28 to TRBJ2-1, with D maybe TRBD1 (5 bases). Germline values: CDR1 MDHEN, CDR2 SYDVKM. V was shortened by 5 bases and J by 6 bases, with 11 bases between the two germline ends. The CDR3 loop spans 13 amino acids.

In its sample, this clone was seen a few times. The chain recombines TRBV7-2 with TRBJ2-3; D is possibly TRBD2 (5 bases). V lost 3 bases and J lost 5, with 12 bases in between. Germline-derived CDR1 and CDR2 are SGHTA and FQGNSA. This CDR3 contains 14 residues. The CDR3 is CASSFLGSRDTQYF. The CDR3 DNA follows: TGTGCCAGCAGCTTTTTAGGGAGTCGAGATACGCAGTATTTT.

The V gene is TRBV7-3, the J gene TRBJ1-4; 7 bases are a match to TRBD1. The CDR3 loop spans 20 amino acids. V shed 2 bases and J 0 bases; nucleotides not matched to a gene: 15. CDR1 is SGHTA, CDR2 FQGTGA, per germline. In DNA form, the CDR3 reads TGTGCCAGCAGCTTAGTTGTCAGGGGGAGAGAGCAAGCAACTAATGAAAAACTGTTTTTT. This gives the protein CASSLVVRGREQATNEKLFF.

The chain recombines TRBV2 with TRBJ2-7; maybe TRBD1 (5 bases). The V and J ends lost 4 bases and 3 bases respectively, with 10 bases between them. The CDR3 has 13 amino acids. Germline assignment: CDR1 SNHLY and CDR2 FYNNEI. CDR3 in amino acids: CASSVQGFYEQYF. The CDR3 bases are TGTGCCAGCAGTGTCCAGGGCTTCTACGAGCAGTACTTC.

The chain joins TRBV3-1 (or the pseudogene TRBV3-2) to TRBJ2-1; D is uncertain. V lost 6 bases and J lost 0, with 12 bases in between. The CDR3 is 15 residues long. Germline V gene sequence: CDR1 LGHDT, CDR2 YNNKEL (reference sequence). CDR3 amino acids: CASSPGPSSYNEQFF. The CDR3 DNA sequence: TGTGCCAGCAGTCCGGGTCCAAGCTCCTACAATGAGCAGTTCTTC.

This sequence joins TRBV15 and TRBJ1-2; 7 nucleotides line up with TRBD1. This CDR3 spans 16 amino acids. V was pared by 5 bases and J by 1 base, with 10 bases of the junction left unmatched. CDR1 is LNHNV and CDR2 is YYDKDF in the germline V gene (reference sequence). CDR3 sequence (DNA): TGTGCCACCAGCCGTCCACGACAGGGTCTTAACTATGGCTACACCTTC. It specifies CATSRPRQGLNYGYTF.